This record concerns one T cell receptor beta chain sequence. The data derive from a study of blood T cell repertoires in COVID-19. The CDR3 has 12 amino acids. Between the trimmed V and J ends, which lost 5 bases and 2 bases, there was a span of 5 bases. Germline CDR1 and CDR2: SEHNR and FQNEAQ (reference sequence). Sequenced by immunoSEQ multiplex PCR; TCRdb stores in-frame clones only, minus some. Found here are tens of thousands of clones, around 90% of them singletons; the top ten hold around a fifth. Specimen: peripheral blood. The clonotype originates from a man aged 50-59 years with active COVID-19. The rearrangement uses TRBV7-9 and TRBJ2-3; D call uncertain. In DNA, the CDR3 is TGTGCCAGCAGCCCCAACACAGATACGCAGTATTTT. This sequence encodes CASSPNTDTQYF. The full variable domain, completed using reference TRBV7-9 and TRBJ2-3, is DTGVSQNPRHKITKRGQNVTFRCDPISEHNRLYWYRQTLGQGPEFLTYFQNEAQLEKSRLLSDRFSAERPKGSFSTLEIQRTEQGDSAMYLCASSPNTDTQYFGPGTRLTVL.